This T cell receptor (beta chain) was retrieved from a study of control samples from healthy donors and cancer patients. Only in-frame clones appear in the TCRdb table, and some are missing; sequencing was by immunoSEQ multiplex PCR. This sample has 120,000 or so clones, with roughly 87% found just once. The clonotype originates from a man aged 40-49 years in good health. The sequenced sample consisted of blood.

CDR3 in amino acids: CASSLRQGPYEQYF. The CDR3 DNA reads TGCGCCAGCAGCCTTCGACAGGGGCCCTACGAGCAGTACTTC. The rearrangement joins TRBV23-1 to TRBJ2-7, with 8 nucleotides matching TRBD1. TRBV23-1 is placed among ORFs of uncertain function. This CDR3 has 14 residues. The J segment lost 2 bases and the V segment lost 6 bases, leaving 6 bases of the junction unmatched.